These T cell receptor beta chains were read from a single sample in a study of Ad26.COV2.S vaccination and SARS-CoV-2 variants. Assay used: immunoSEQ multiplex PCR; TCRdb lists only in-frame clones, some missing. The sample yields approximately 250,000 clones, approximately 90% seen once. The sample here was peripheral blood, taken in a trial of Ad26.COV2.S vaccine versus placebo. These receptors came from a person aged 18-60 years who received the Ad26.COV2.S COVID-19 vaccine or a placebo. CDR3s include the opening cysteine and the closing phenylalanine or tryptophan. A D gene is named only where the DNA matches it firmly. Rows give clone size only sometimes, using once, few, many, or a class for an expanded clone.

abundance,v_gene,j_gene,d_gene,CDR3nt,CDR3aa
NA,TRBV4-3,TRBJ2-2,TRBD2,TGCGCCAGCAGCCAACTAGCGGGAGTACTCGCCGGGGAGCTGTTTTTT,CASSQLAGVLAGELFF
NA,TRBV14,TRBJ2-3,TRBD1,TGTGCCACCAGCGACAGGGGGCGGACAGATACGCAGTATTTT,CATSDRGRTDTQYF
NA,TRBV19,TRBJ2-4,TRBD2,TGTGCCAGTAGTCCCCGGACTAGCGGGGGAAACATTCAGTACTTC,CASSPRTSGGNIQYF
NA,TRBV6-5,TRBJ1-5,NA,TGTGCCAGCAGTCTACAACAGGGTCAGCCCCAGCATTTT,CASSLQQGQPQHF
NA,TRBV29-1,TRBJ2-1,TRBD1,TGCAGCGTTGGGACAGGGGGCCTGGGATACAATGAGCAGTTCTTC,CSVGTGGLGYNEQFF
few,TRBV7-9,TRBJ1-5,TRBD1,TGTGCCAGCAGCTTAGTCGGGGGGGCACAGGGGATCAATCAGCCCCAGCATTTT,CASSLVGGAQGINQPQHF
NA,TRBV5-6,TRBJ2-1,TRBD2,TGTGCCAGCAGCTTGACTAGCGGGAGAAGCTACAATGAGCAGTTCTTC,CASSLTSGRSYNEQFF
once,TRBV2,TRBJ2-2,TRBD1,TGTGCCAGCAGTGTAGGGACAGGGGAATACACCGGGGAGCTGTTTTTT,CASSVGTGEYTGELFF
NA,TRBV11-1,TRBJ2-3,NA,TGTGCCAGCAGCTTAGCGGGGACCACAGATACGCAGTATTTT,CASSLAGTTDTQYF
NA,TRBV29-1,TRBJ2-3,TRBD2,TGCAGCTCAAGACGGGGGGGCCTGCTTTTTGGTGGGGATGATACGCAGTATTTT,CSSRRGGLLFGGDDTQYF
NA,TRBV7-3,TRBJ2-7,NA,TGTGCCAGCAGCTTAAACGGGGCCGACTCCTACGAGCAGTACTTC,CASSLNGADSYEQYF
NA,TRBV27,TRBJ1-4,NA,TGTGCCAGCAGTTTCTTGGCAGGCCACCGGCTTAAAAAACTGTTTTTT,CASSFLAGHRLKKLFF
NA,TRBV7-2,TRBJ1-1,NA,TGTGCCAGCAGCTGGGACATTAGCGTGAACACTGAAGCTTTCTTT,CASSWDISVNTEAFF
NA,TRBV5-6,TRBJ1-5,NA,TGTGCCAGCAGCTTCCTATCGGATGGTCAGCCCCAGCATTTT,CASSFLSDGQPQHF
NA,TRBV4-1,TRBJ2-2,TRBD2,TGCGCCAGCAGCCCGACTAGCGGGGGGAATGGCGGGGAGCTGTTTTTT,CASSPTSGGNGGELFF
NA,TRBV7-9,TRBJ2-5,NA,TGTGCCAGCAGCACAAGAACAGGGATGAAAGAGACCCAGTACTTC,CASSTRTGMKETQYF
NA,TRBV7-2,TRBJ2-5,NA,TGTGCCAGCACCCTACAGGGCGTTGGAGAGACCCAGTACTTC,CASTLQGVGETQYF
NA,TRBV5-4,TRBJ1-6,NA,TGTGCCAGCAGCGTCAGGGGTCCGAGCTCCTATAATTCACCCCTCCACTTT,CASSVRGPSSYNSPLHF
NA,TRBV12-5,TRBJ1-5,NA,TGTGCTAGTGGACTCCCCGAGGGGCCCCAGCATTTT,CASGLPEGPQHF
NA,TRBV6-5,TRBJ2-7,TRBD1,TGTGCCAGCAGTTTATCGGGACAGGGGGCCCTCGAGCAGTACTTC,CASSLSGQGALEQYF
NA,TRBV10-3,TRBJ1-1,TRBD1,TGTGCCATCAGTGAGTCCGGACAGGGGGTAATCACTGAAGCTTTCTTT,CAISESGQGVITEAFF
NA,TRBV7-3,TRBJ2-3,TRBD1,TGTGCCAGCAGCTGGGGACAGGGGAGCACAGATACGCAGTATTTT,CASSWGQGSTDTQYF
NA,TRBV5-1,TRBJ2-6,NA,TGCGCCAGCAGCTTGGACGCAGGGGCGGGGGCCAACGTCCTGACTTTC,CASSLDAGAGANVLTF
NA,TRBV4-2,TRBJ2-1,TRBD2,TGTGCCAGCAGCCAAAAAAGGGGACTAGCGAACGACAATGAGCAGTTCTTC,CASSQKRGLANDNEQFF
NA,TRBV7-9,TRBJ2-7,TRBD1,TGTGCCAGCAGCTTACAGGGGGCTGAACACGAGCAGTACTTC,CASSLQGAEHEQYF
NA,TRBV7-9,TRBJ2-5,TRBD1,TGTGCCAGCAGCAAGGGACAGGGTTTCACAGAGACCCAGTACTTC,CASSKGQGFTETQYF
NA,TRBV11-3,TRBJ2-7,NA,TGTGCCAGCAGCTTAGAACAGGGAGGCGAGCAGTACTTC,CASSLEQGGEQYF
NA,TRBV7-2,TRBJ2-7,NA,TGTGCCAGCAGCTTAAACAGGGATTCCTACGAGCAGTACTTC,CASSLNRDSYEQYF
NA,TRBV7-2,TRBJ2-7,TRBD1,TGTGCCAGCAGCTTTTCGACAGGGAAATCCTACGAGCAGTACTTC,CASSFSTGKSYEQYF
NA,TRBV2,TRBJ1-1,NA,TGTGCCAGCAGGGTGGGGGGCCCTGAAGCTTTCTTT,CASRVGGPEAFF
NA,TRBV6-6,TRBJ2-3,TRBD2,TGTGCCAGCAGTCCCTTAGCGGGAGCGCTATTTAGCACAGATACGCAGTATTTT,CASSPLAGALFSTDTQYF
NA,TRBV30,TRBJ2-2,TRBD1,TGTGCCTGGAGTGCCCCCCGCAGGGGGCTTACCGGGGAGCTGTTTTTT,CAWSAPRRGLTGELFF
once,TRBV6-2/TRBV6-3,TRBJ1-1,NA,TGTGCCAGCAGTTACAATCCGGGCCGTACAACTGAAGCTTTCTTT,CASSYNPGRTTEAFF
NA,TRBV29-1,TRBJ1-2,NA,TGCAGCGTTGAAGACTGGAGAGATAACTATGGCTACACCTTC,CSVEDWRDNYGYTF
NA,TRBV30,TRBJ2-3,NA,TGTGCCTGGAGCGGGGGCCGCACAGATACGCAGTATTTT,CAWSGGRTDTQYF
NA,TRBV4-3,TRBJ2-3,NA,TGCGCCAGCAGCCCGGGACACCTCACCAGCACAGATACGCAGTATTTT,CASSPGHLTSTDTQYF
NA,TRBV6-5,TRBJ1-6,TRBD1,TGTGCCAGCCTTGACAGGGGGCGAGATTCACCCCTCCACTTT,CASLDRGRDSPLHF